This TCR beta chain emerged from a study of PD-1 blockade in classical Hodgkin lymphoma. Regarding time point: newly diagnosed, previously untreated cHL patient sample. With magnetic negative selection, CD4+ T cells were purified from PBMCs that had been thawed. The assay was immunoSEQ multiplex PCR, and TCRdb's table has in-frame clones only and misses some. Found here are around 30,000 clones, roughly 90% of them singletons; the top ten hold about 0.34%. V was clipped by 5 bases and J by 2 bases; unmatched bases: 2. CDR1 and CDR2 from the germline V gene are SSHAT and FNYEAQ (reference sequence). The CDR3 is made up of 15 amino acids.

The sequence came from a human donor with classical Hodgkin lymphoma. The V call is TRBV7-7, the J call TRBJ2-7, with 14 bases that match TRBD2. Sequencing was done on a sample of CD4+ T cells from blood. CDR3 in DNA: TGTGCCAGCAGCGCGGGACTAGCGGGGGCCTACGAGCAGTACTTC. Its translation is CASSAGLAGAYEQYF.